These T cell receptor beta chains were read from a single sample in a study of CD8 T cells in Susac syndrome. TCRdb passed the immunoSEQ multiplex PCR reads through MiXCR, listing each CDR3 protein once. The table has 130,000 to 150,000 distinct CDR3 sequences, about 94% seen once. The specimen was CD8+ T cells from PBMCs. These receptor sequences come from a human donor in good health. Both conserved end residues are part of each CDR3. D genes are given only for firm matches. Part of the rows lack a size; the others show once, few, many or a class for expanded clones.

clone_size d_call j_call cdr3_length v_call cdr3_nt cdr3_aa
once . TRBJ1-1 13 TRBV20-1 TGCAGTGCTAGAGACAGGGGTAACACTGAAGCTTTCTTT CSARDRGNTEAFF
. . TRBJ2-7 14 TRBV7-8 TGTGCCAGCAGCCTCTTAACTAGTTTAAACGAGCAGTACTTC CASSLLTSLNEQYF
. TRBD1 TRBJ2-7 17 TRBV9 TGTGCCAGCAGCACCCCGGGACAGGGGAATAGTTCCTACGAGCAGTACTTC CASSTPGQGNSSYEQYF
. . TRBJ2-5 13 TRBV7-9 TGTGCCAGCAGCTTTGACAGGAAAGAGACCCAGTACTTC CASSFDRKETQYF
. TRBD1 TRBJ1-1 14 TRBV24-1 TGTGCCACCAGTGAACACTACCAGGGGGCAGGAGCTTTCTTT CATSEHYQGAGAFF
. . TRBJ2-1 12 TRBV29-1 TGCAGCGTTGATCGTCTTTCCAATGAGCAGTTCTTC CSVDRLSNEQFF
. . TRBJ2-7 14 TRBV12-3/TRBV12-4 TGTGCCAGCAGTACCGGGACGGCCCCCTGGGAGCAGTACTTC CASSTGTAPWEQYF
. . TRBJ1-2 13 TRBV15 TGTGCCACCAGCGTGAGCCCGAGGTATGGCTACACCTTC CATSVSPRYGYTF
. . TRBJ2-4 13 TRBV29-1 TGCAGCGTTGCATTGCAGGGGAAAAACATTCAGTACTTC CSVALQGKNIQYF
. TRBD1 TRBJ2-3 15 TRBV20-1 TGCAGTGCTAGACAACAGGGGGCAAGTAGAGATACGCAGTATTTT CSARQQGASRDTQYF
. . TRBJ2-7 11 TRBV6-5 TGTGCCAGCAGGCATGGGGTCGAGCAGTACTTC CASRHGVEQYF
. TRBD1 TRBJ2-2 13 TRBV29-1 TGCACCCTCAGACAGGGAGACACCGGGGAGCTGTTTTTT CTLRQGDTGELFF
. . TRBJ1-1 15 TRBV27 TGTGCCAGCAGTCCCGGCCGGGGGACCAACACTGAAGCTTTCTTT CASSPGRGTNTEAFF
. . TRBJ2-6 18 TRBV14 TGTGCCAGCAGCCAAGATAGTCCCGGCTTGGCTGGGGCCAACGTCCTGACTTTC CASSQDSPGLAGANVLTF
. . TRBJ2-1 12 TRBV5-6 TGTGCCAGCTCGCCGCGCAGCAATGAGCAGTTCTTC CASSPRSNEQFF
once TRBD2 TRBJ2-7 15 TRBV20-1 TGCAGTGCAAAAGAGACTAGCTTAAGCTCCTACGAGCAGTACTTC CSAKETSLSSYEQYF
. . TRBJ1-1 14 TRBV9 TGTGCCAGCAGCGTAGGAGGCGGGGCCCCCGCCGCTTTCTTT CASSVGGGAPAAFF
. . TRBJ2-1 12 TRBV25-1 TGTGCCAGCAGCCTCTTGACGGATGAGCAGTTCTTC CASSLLTDEQFF
. . TRBJ2-7 15 TRBV4-2 TGTGCCAGCAGCCTTGTTGGGGGGACCCACTACGAGCAGTACTTC CASSLVGGTHYEQYF
once . TRBJ2-5 14 TRBV27 TGTGCCAGCAGCCCGATCGCTTCCCAAGAGACCCAGTACTTC CASSPIASQETQYF
. . TRBJ1-1 12 TRBV14 TGTGCCAGCGGCCTGTTGAACACTGAAGCTTTCTTT CASGLLNTEAFF
. . TRBJ2-2 18 TRBV3-1 TGTGCCAGCAGCCAAGCAATATGGGAGACAGACAACACCGGGGAGCTGTTTTTT CASSQAIWETDNTGELFF
. . TRBJ2-3 17 TRBV28 TGTGCCAGCAGTTTATTGGGGGCAGGGAAAAGCACAGATACGCAGTATTTT CASSLLGAGKSTDTQYF
once TRBD1 TRBJ1-2 14 TRBV7-3 TGTGCCAGCAGCTTAGGGGACAGTGGAGATGGCTACACCTTC CASSLGDSGDGYTF
once . TRBJ2-1 8 TRBV2 TGTGCCAGCAGTGAGCAGTTCTTC CASSEQFF
once . TRBJ2-3 15 TRBV27 TGTGCCAGCAGTTACCTTAGGGAGTGGGCAGATACGCAGTATTTT CASSYLREWADTQYF
. . TRBJ2-3 15 TRBV27 TGTGCCAGCAGTCCGCCGGGGCGAGACACAGATACGCAGTATTTT CASSPPGRDTDTQYF